This T cell receptor beta chain was recorded in a study of blood T cell repertoires in COVID-19. On the study more broadly: From T cells, B-cell-depleted T cells, or PBMCs came the material, which was cDNA or gDNA.

Assignment of participants to cohorts was predicated upon participant-reported clinical history. Germline-derived CDR1 and CDR2 are SQVTM and ANQGSEA. The CDR3 covers 17 residues. J gave up 10 bases and V 2 bases, and 12 bases lay outside the gene matches. TCRdb's table, derived via immunoSEQ multiplex PCR, lists solely in-frame clones and lacks some. Of around 300,000 clones listed, 88% are singletons. Sequenced sample: PBMCs or T cells enriched from blood (not recorded which). The J gene is TRBJ2-1, the V gene TRBV29-1, with 15 bases aligning to TRBD2. The clonotype comes from a woman between 50 and 59 years old who had recovered from COVID-19. The CDR3 nucleotides read TGCAGCGTTGAACATCGAGGACTAGCGGGAGGGCCGGGGGAGCAGTTCTTC. It yields the protein CSVEHRGLAGGPGEQFF.